Shown below are 13 T cell receptor beta chains from a single sample sequenced in a study of CD8 T cells in Susac syndrome. cDNA came from approximately 0.5 to 1 ug RNA primed by random hexamers. In TCRdb, the immunoSEQ multiplex PCR reads were re-called with MiXCR into one record per CDR3 protein. Here the sample spans 70,000 or so distinct CDR3 sequences, over 90% being singletons. Sequenced input: CD8+ T cells from PBMCs. The source is a human donor in good health.

The chain combines TRBV29-1 with TRBJ2-3; the D is unclear. The length of the CDR3 is 13 residues. V was shortened by 0 bases and J by 2 bases, with 6 bases between the two germline ends. Germline assignment: CDR1 SQVTM and CDR2 ANQGSEA. For the CDR3, the DNA is TGCAGCGTTGAAGACAGCTACACAGATACGCAGTATTTT. Translating gives CSVEDSYTDTQYF.

The gene calls are TRBV29-1 and TRBJ2-3, with 12 bases matching TRBD1. The CDR3 has 14 amino acids. Germline trimming cut 6 bases from V and 3 bases from J; bases unmatched to any gene: 4. Germline values: CDR1 SQVTM, CDR2 ANQGSEA. CDR3 sequence (DNA): TGCAGCGTGGAGGGACAGGGGGCAACAGATACGCAGTATTTT. Translating it yields CSVEGQGATDTQYF.

The rearrangement joins TRBV4-3 to TRBJ1-4, with D unclear. CDR1 LGHNA and CDR2 YSLEER come from the germline V gene. The CDR3 sequence is 14 residues long. V gave up 0 bases and J gave up 8 bases, with 10 bases separating them. Written as DNA, the CDR3 is TGCGCCAGCAGCCAAGATTCTGGGAAAGAAAAACTGTTTTTT. Protein: CASSQDSGKEKLFF.

This clonotype showed up just once. This chain uses TRBV7-9 with TRBJ1-5; tentatively, D is TRBD1 (6 bases). Looked up from germline, CDR1 is SEHNR and CDR2 is FQNEAQ (reference sequence). Trimming removed 5 bases at V and 7 bases at J, with 9 bases between. CDR3 length: 12 amino acids. CDR3 amino acids: CASSPGAQPQHF. In nucleotides, the CDR3 is TGTGCCAGCAGCCCGGGGGCGCAGCCCCAGCATTTT. The full variable domain, completed using reference TRBV7-9 and TRBJ1-5, is DTGVSQNPRHKITKRGQNVTFRCDPISEHNRLYWYRQTLGQGPEFLTYFQNEAQLEKSRLLSDRFSAERPKGSFSTLEIQRTEQGDSAMYLCASSPGAQPQHFGDGTRLSIL.

The gene calls are TRBV3-1 and TRBJ2-1, with D perhaps TRBD2 (6 bases). Germline loops: CDR1 LGHDT, CDR2 YNNKEL (reference sequence). This CDR3 has 17 residues. V lost 0 bases and J lost 3, with 15 bases in between. CDR3 nucleotide sequence: TGTGCCAGCAGCCAAGATGGGGTAGCGGATATCTACAATGAGCAGTTCTTC. Encoded protein: CASSQDGVADIYNEQFF.

This chain connects TRBV7-9 to TRBJ2-7; D is perhaps TRBD2 (6 bases). The V gene's germline CDR1 is SEHNR and CDR2 FQNEAQ (reference sequence). The germline V and J ends were trimmed by 3 bases and 0 bases, with 12 bases remaining between them. The CDR3 length is 15 residues. CDR3 nucleotides: TGTGCCAGCAGCTTGGGGGGTGGGACCTCCTACGAGCAGTACTTC. Amino acid sequence: CASSLGGGTSYEQYF.

The chain links TRBV7-2 to TRBJ2-5, with 9 bases lining up with TRBD2. The CDR3 runs to 18 residues. Unmatched junction bases numbered 19, after V lost 6 bases and J lost 5 bases. Germline V CDR1 and CDR2: SGHTA, FQGNSA. In DNA form, the CDR3 reads TGTGCCAGCAGTTTCTCGAAGCGGGGGGAATTACCTGGGGAGACCCAGTACTTC. It yields the protein CASSFSKRGELPGETQYF.

The chain is built from TRBV11-1 and TRBJ1-1; the D gene is possibly TRBD1 (6 bases). The V gene's germline CDR1 is SGHAT and CDR2 FQDESV (reference sequence). V gave up 0 bases and J gave up 8 bases, with 10 bases separating them. This CDR3 spans 13 amino acids. The CDR3 DNA reads as TGTGCCAGCAGCTTAGCGGGACAATGGGAAGCTTTCTTT. Translation: CASSLAGQWEAFF. The variable domain in full, with the rest retrieved from reference TRBV11-1 and TRBJ1-1, is EAEVAQSPRYKITEKSQAVAFWCDPISGHATLYWYRQILGQGPELLVQFQDESVVDDSQLPKDRFSAERLKGVDSTLKIQPAELGDSAMYLCASSLAGQWEAFFGQGTRLTVV.

This clonotype appeared a single time. V and J are TRBV5-4 and TRBJ2-5; D is perhaps TRBD1 or TRBD2 (5 bases each). Trimming cost V 2 bases and J 4 bases, with 15 bases left between them. Germline V gene sequence: CDR1 SGHNT, CDR2 YYREEE (reference sequence). CDR3 length: 15 residues. The CDR3 here is CASSFGWGSGETQYF. CDR3 sequence (DNA): TGTGCCAGCAGCTTTGGGTGGGGGAGTGGAGAGACCCAGTACTTC.

The chain combines TRBV5-1 with TRBJ2-1; TRBD1 matches 7 bases. CDR3 length equals 14 residues. The V gene end was trimmed by 4 bases and the J gene end by 5 bases; junction bases not matched to a gene: 6. The germline V gene encodes CDR1 SGHRS and CDR2 YFSETQ. CDR3 protein: CASSPYTGDNEQFF. CDR3 sequence (DNA): TGCGCCAGCAGCCCGTATACAGGGGACAATGAGCAGTTCTTC.

The chain carries TRBV29-1 and TRBJ2-5; TRBD1 matches 9 bases. With 6 bases clipped from V and 4 bases from J, the junction kept 3 bases outside the gene matches. The CDR3 has 12 amino acids. Germline V CDR1 and CDR2: SQVTM, ANQGSEA. CDR3 region: CSVAGQGETQYF. The DNA of the CDR3 is TGCAGCGTCGCGGGACAGGGAGAGACCCAGTACTTC.

This chain connects TRBV20-1 to TRBJ2-7; 7 positions match TRBD1. This CDR3 is 14 amino acids long. The germline V gene has CDR1 DFQATT and CDR2 SNEGSKA (reference sequence). The J segment lost 3 bases and the V segment lost 0 bases, leaving 5 bases of the junction unmatched. The chain's CDR3 is CSARDVQGSYEQYF. As DNA, the CDR3 is TGCAGTGCTAGAGATGTACAGGGGAGCTACGAGCAGTACTTC.

This sequence joins TRBV7-9 and TRBJ1-2; 7 nucleotides agree with TRBD1. The CDR3 length is 13 residues. V lost 5 bases, J lost 2 bases, and 2 bases stayed unmatched. The germline V gene has CDR1 SEHNR and CDR2 FQNEAQ (reference sequence). The CDR3 sequence is CASSLRGNYGYTF. CDR3 nucleotide sequence: TGTGCCAGCAGCCTCAGGGGGAACTATGGCTACACCTTC. The complete variable domain, with remaining parts taken from reference TRBV7-9 and TRBJ1-2, reads DTGVSQNPRHKITKRGQNVTFRCDPISEHNRLYWYRQTLGQGPEFLTYFQNEAQLEKSRLLSDRFSAERPKGSFSTLEIQRTEQGDSAMYLCASSLRGNYGYTFGSGTRLTVV.